This T cell receptor beta chain came from a study of shared clonotypes between healthy human individuals. Points on this clone: Its antigen is not known.

Adults of Caucasian background living in Nashville, Tennessee made up all donors. The split of CD4+ cells yielded CD45RA+ naive and CD45RA-negative memory subsets. Broader study findings: Among donors, the sharing of clonotypes was expected to be influenced by sequencing depth.

The V gene lost 0 bases and the J gene lost 0 bases, with 7 bases spanning the gap. The length of the CDR3 is 15 residues. Germline V gene lookup returns CDR1 SGHRS and CDR2 YFSETQ. The material for each subset, its genomic DNA, was split evenly across several immunoSEQ plates. TCRdb's table, derived via immunoSEQ multiplex PCR, lists solely in-frame clones and lacks some. The sample lists over 850,000 clones; 75% to 85% were seen once. This TCR came from a man between 18 and 29 years old in good health. Some clones in this sample may be carry-over from other donors' samples. V usage is TRBV5-1 and J usage is TRBJ2-1; D unclear. The sequencing input was memory CD4+ T cells from PBMCs. Subset in this sample: CD45RA-negative fraction. The CDR3 coding sequence is TGCGCCAGCAGCTTGGCCCCTGCCTCCTACAATGAGCAGTTCTTC. This sequence encodes CASSLAPASYNEQFF.